A single sample is the source of the 25 T cell receptor beta chains below, sequenced in a study of CD8+CD57+ T cells in acquired aplastic anemia. Investigators profiled TCR beta VDJ and CDR3 from genomic DNA template. TCRdb ran MiXCR on the reads and lists one entry per CDR3 protein. The sample includes about 210,000 distinct CDR3 sequences, 60% to 65% of them seen just once. The sequencing input was sorted CD4+, CD8+, or CD8+CD57+ T cells (not recorded which) from PBMCs. The receptors originated from a human donor in good health.

This clonotype came up many times. J is TRBJ2-1 and V is TRBV7-9; TRBD1 agrees at 7 bases. The junction had 0 bases not matched to a gene; V was cut back by 4 bases and J by 3 bases. CDR3 length: 13 amino acids. The germline V gene encodes CDR1 SEHNR and CDR2 FQNEAQ (reference sequence). The CDR3 nucleotides are TGTGCCAGCAGCTGGGACAGCTACAATGAGCAGTTCTTC. It is translated as CASSWDSYNEQFF.

This clonotype was observed many times. This chain uses TRBV4-1 with TRBJ2-2; no reliable D call. Germline CDR1 is MGHRA and CDR2 is YSYEKL. The ends were cut back, 4 bases at V and 5 bases at J, with 11 bases in the middle. This CDR3 is 14 amino acids long. The chain's CDR3 is CASSPPGLTGELFF. The CDR3 DNA is TGCGCCAGCAGCCCCCCCGGCCTAACCGGGGAGCTGTTTTTT.

The J gene is TRBJ2-2, the V gene TRBV7-2; no definite D call. The CDR3 is 15 residues long. Germline assignment: CDR1 SGHTA and CDR2 FQGNSA. Between the trimmed V and J ends, which lost 1 base and 3 bases, there was a span of 9 bases. The chain's CDR3 is CASSLESAYTGELFF. Here the CDR3 DNA reads TGTGCCAGCAGCTTAGAGAGTGCCTACACCGGGGAGCTGTTTTTT.

The J gene is TRBJ1-4, the V gene TRBV2, with 7 positions matching TRBD1. The CDR3 runs 16 residues. V gave up 7 bases and J gave up 7 bases; unmatched junction bases: 15. Germline values: CDR1 SNHLY, CDR2 FYNNEI. The CDR3, as DNA: TGTGCCAGCACTAGAAAAGGGTCAGGGGGAGGTGAAAAACTGTTTTTT. Encoded protein: CASTRKGSGGGEKLFF.

The genes are TRBV10-1 and TRBJ1-6; D possibly corresponds to TRBD1 (6 bases). The CDR3 extends over 14 amino acids. Per the germline V gene, CDR1 is WNHNN and CDR2 is SYGVQD (reference sequence). V gave up 3 bases and J gave up 7 bases, with 10 bases separating them. The CDR3 DNA is TGCGCCAGCAGTGACGCCAGGGGAAATTCACCCCTCCACTTT. Protein sequence: CASSDARGNSPLHF.

This clonotype was recorded once. The CDR3 loop reads CASSLRGVLRQETQYF. For the CDR3, the DNA is TGCGCCAGCAGCTTAAGGGGGGTTCTACGTCAAGAGACCCAGTACTTC. The chain has TRBV5-1 and TRBJ2-5, with D perhaps being TRBD1 or TRBD2 (6 bases each). The CDR3 has 16 residues. Germline CDR1 and CDR2: SGHRS and YFSETQ. Deletions cut 2 bases from V and 2 bases from J, with 16 bases between.

The chain combines TRBV7-9 with TRBJ2-5, with 8 bases identical to TRBD1. The tail of the sequence fits TRBJ2-7 better, so the J call may be wrong. CDR1 and CDR2 from the germline V gene are SEHNR and FQNEAQ (reference sequence). The CDR3 totals 16 residues. CDR3: CAGGPEAGTGSYEQYF. The CDR3 nucleotides are TGTGCCGGGGGCCCAGAAGCCGGGACAGGTTCCTACGAGCAGTACTTC.

This clonotype appeared many times. The chain recombines TRBV6-5 with TRBJ1-2; D not certain. This CDR3 has 11 amino acids. Germline CDR1 is MNHEY and CDR2 is SVGAGI. V was shortened by 10 bases and J by 6 bases, with 12 bases between the two germline ends. CDR3 loop: CATRVGNGYTF. In DNA, the CDR3 is TGTGCCACCCGGGTGGGGAATGGCTACACCTTC.

With regard to this clonotype: A read error may explain this, as a much larger clone is one base away. The chain employs TRBV6-5 and TRBJ2-2; 8 bases are a match to TRBD1. The J segment lost 1 base and the V segment lost 8 bases, leaving 6 bases of the junction unmatched. This CDR3 is built from 15 residues. CDR1 is MNHEY, CDR2 SVGAGI, per germline. The CDR3 DNA reads as TGTGCCAGCTGTAGCACAGGGGGGAACACCGGGGAGCTGTTTTTT. This sequence encodes CASCSTGGNTGELFF.

V and J are TRBV7-7 and TRBJ2-3; a possible D gene is TRBD2 (6 bases). Germline V gene lookup returns CDR1 SSHAT and CDR2 FNYEAQ (reference sequence). The CDR3 extends over 16 amino acids. V lost 6 bases and J 6 bases, leaving 22 bases between the germline ends. In nucleotides, the CDR3 is TGTGCCAGCAGTTTATTGCGGGGAACGGAAGGGGATACGCAGTATTTT. Translating gives CASSLLRGTEGDTQYF.

The sample holds one count of this clonotype. This chain joins TRBV11-2 and TRBJ2-7; D ambiguous. The CDR3 covers 11 residues. Germline V gives CDR1 SGHAT, CDR2 FQNNGV. Trimming took off 5 bases at V and 5 bases at J, with 7 bases between the two ends. In DNA, the CDR3 is TGTGCCAGCAGCCACATGCACGAGCAGTACTTC. It codes for CASSHMHEQYF.

This clonotype has just a few counts. DNA of the CDR3: TGCAGTGCCGAAGGAAAGCCCCGCCAAGAGACCCAGTACTTC. Translating it yields CSAEGKPRQETQYF. The V and J genes are TRBV20-1 and TRBJ2-5; no definite D call. The CDR3 is 14 amino acids. Trimming removed 6 bases at V and 1 base at J, with 15 bases between. Looked up from germline, CDR1 is DFQATT and CDR2 is SNEGSKA (reference sequence).

The chain joins TRBV5-1 to TRBJ2-7; 9 nucleotides agree with TRBD1. The CDR3 runs 19 residues. CDR1 and CDR2 (germline): SGHRS, YFSETQ. Germline trimming cut 0 bases from V and 2 bases from J; bases unmatched to any gene: 15. The CDR3 loop is CASSLGGQGAGVNPYEQYF. The CDR3 DNA follows: TGCGCCAGCAGCTTGGGGGGACAGGGCGCGGGAGTGAACCCCTACGAGCAGTACTTC.

This clonotype was seen at least ten times. This sequence joins TRBV7-9 and TRBJ2-1; tentatively, D is TRBD1 (6 bases). V lost 3 bases to trimming and J lost 9 bases, with 15 bases between them. Germline CDR1 is SEHNR and CDR2 is FQNEAQ (reference sequence). This CDR3 contains 14 residues. CDR3 protein: CASSFWGLQGEQFF. DNA of the CDR3: TGTGCCAGCAGCTTTTGGGGGCTACAAGGTGAGCAGTTCTTC.

The chain recombines TRBV4-1 with TRBJ1-2; TRBD1 matches at 12 bases. V gave up 1 base and J gave up 1 base; unmatched junction bases: 10. CDR1 and CDR2 (germline): MGHRA, YSYEKL. This CDR3 has 19 amino acids. The CDR3 sequence: CASSQGGPGTGGNNYGYTF. The CDR3 DNA follows: TGCGCCAGCAGCCAAGGAGGTCCCGGGACAGGGGGCAATAACTATGGCTACACCTTC.

The chain carries TRBV7-9 and TRBJ2-1; 10 bases agree with TRBD2. The germline V gene has CDR1 SEHNR and CDR2 FQNEAQ (reference sequence). The CDR3 sequence is 14 residues long. The trim removed 3 bases at V and 10 bases at J, leaving 6 bases unmatched. The CDR3 loop reads CASSFQTSGPEQFF. The DNA for the CDR3 is TGTGCCAGCAGCTTCCAGACTAGCGGGCCGGAGCAGTTCTTC. Using reference TRBV7-9 and TRBJ2-1 for the parts outside the CDR3, the full variable domain is DTGVSQNPRHKITKRGQNVTFRCDPISEHNRLYWYRQTLGQGPEFLTYFQNEAQLEKSRLLSDRFSAERPKGSFSTLEIQRTEQGDSAMYLCASSFQTSGPEQFFGPGTRLTVL.

The chain carries TRBV19 and TRBJ1-1; no reliable D call. V was trimmed by 4 bases and J by 4 bases, leaving 13 bases between them. Germline CDR1 LNHDA, CDR2 SQIVND (reference sequence). The length of the CDR3 is 14 residues. The CDR3 protein is CASSSHPEATEAFF. The DNA of the CDR3 is TGTGCCAGTAGTAGTCACCCCGAGGCCACTGAAGCTTTCTTT.

As to this clonotype: At one end the junction does not follow the germline gene, possibly because of a read error. The J gene is TRBJ2-5, the V gene TRBV11-3; TRBD2 aligns across 13 bases. The CDR3 has 16 amino acids. The V gene's germline CDR1 is SGHNT and CDR2 YENEEA. The CDR3 protein is CASSSGLAGVQETQHF. In DNA form, the CDR3 reads TGTGCCAGCAGCTCTGGACTAGCGGGGGTCCAAGAGACCCAGCACTTC.

This chain joins TRBV29-1 and TRBJ2-1; D is undetermined. Trimming took 4 bases from V and 7 from J, leaving 8 bases between them. The CDR3 is 11 residues long. Germline V lookup: CDR1 SQVTM, CDR2 ANQGSEA. The CDR3 is CSVVLLNEQFF. Here the CDR3 DNA reads TGCAGCGTTGTCCTCCTTAATGAGCAGTTCTTC.

V usage is TRBV24-1 and J usage is TRBJ2-2; D gene unclear. CDR1 is KGHDR, CDR2 SFDVKD, per germline. The CDR3 spans 14 residues. Trimming shortened V by 4 bases and J by 1 base, and 6 bases separated the two germline ends. The CDR3 DNA follows: TGTGCCACCAGTGACCGACAGAACACCGGGGAGCTGTTTTTT. This gives the protein CATSDRQNTGELFF.

The gene calls are TRBV12-3 or TRBV12-4 and TRBJ2-3, with 9 nucleotides matching TRBD2. The CDR3 runs to 15 residues. The ends lost 6 bases at V and 6 bases at J; junction bases unmatched: 10. DNA for the CDR3: TGTGCCAGCAGCATCCCGCGGGGGGGCATTGATACGCAGTATTTT. It yields the protein CASSIPRGGIDTQYF.

The chain employs TRBV7-9 and TRBJ1-1; D unresolved. V was cut by 5 bases and J by 5 bases, with 12 bases left in between. From germline, CDR1 is SEHNR and CDR2 FQNEAQ (reference sequence). There are 13 residues in the CDR3. This CDR3 reads CASSHGRWTEAFF. The CDR3 DNA reads as TGTGCCAGCAGCCACGGCAGGTGGACTGAAGCTTTCTTT.

This clonotype was counted ten times or more. V is TRBV7-3 and J is TRBJ2-2; a possible D gene is TRBD1 (5 bases). V was clipped by 2 bases and J by 2 bases, with 9 bases between them. The CDR3 is 15 amino acids. The germline V gene encodes CDR1 SGHTA and CDR2 FQGTGA. The chain's CDR3 is CASSLPQGNTGELFF. Here the CDR3 DNA reads TGTGCCAGCAGCTTACCGCAGGGAAACACCGGGGAGCTGTTTTTT. Full variable domain (remainder filled in from reference TRBV7-3 and TRBJ2-2): GAGVSQTPSNKVTEKGKYVELRCDPISGHTALYWYRQSLGQGPEFLIYFQGTGAADDSGLPNDRFFAVRPEGSVSTLKIQRTERGDSAVYLCASSLPQGNTGELFFGEGSRLTVL.

The rearrangement uses TRBV29-1 and TRBJ2-1; D not certain. Germline V gene lookup returns CDR1 SQVTM and CDR2 ANQGSEA. Trimming shortened V by 6 bases and J by 8 bases, and 17 bases separated the two germline ends. The CDR3 spans 13 residues. CDR3 residues: CSVGQTVIHEQFF. The CDR3 nucleotides are TGCAGCGTAGGCCAAACAGTCATACATGAGCAGTTCTTC.

Concerning this clonotype itself: Since a much larger clone is just one base distant, this may be a read error. V is TRBV4-1 and J is TRBJ1-2; D is perhaps TRBD1 (6 bases). This CDR3 is built from 18 residues. Between the trimmed V and J ends, which lost 0 bases and 3 bases, there was a span of 20 bases. CDR1 is MGHRA, CDR2 YSYEKL, per germline. In nucleotides, the CDR3 is TGCGCCAGCAGCCAAGATATTGCAAGGGGGTCGTATGACTATGGCTACACCTTC. It encodes CASSQDIARGSYDYGYTF.